What follows describes a single T cell receptor (beta chain). Its antigen is still unknown. The data derive from a study of cytomegalovirus exposure and HLA in healthy donors. Amplification used 60 Vbeta primers and 13 Jbeta primers. Repertoires were generated with immunoSEQ multiplex PCR, while TCRdb's copy carries only in-frame clones and drops some. The sample lists roughly 160,000 clones, 77% occurring once. Study results and limitations: The study labeled more than 150 TCR beta chains cytomegalovirus-associated.

The receptor comes from a woman aged 25 to 39 in good health and CMV-seronegative. Sequencing used PBMCs.

The CDR3 is CASSPVLQETQYF. The CDR3 coding sequence is TGTGCCAGCAGCCCCGTGTTGCAAGAGACCCAGTACTTC. The rearrangement links TRBV6-5 to TRBJ2-5, with unresolved D. Germline V gene data show CDR1 as MNHEY and CDR2 as SVGAGI. The CDR3 spans 13 residues. V was shortened by 6 bases and J by 2 bases, with 10 bases between the two germline ends.